This T cell receptor beta chain was captured by sequencing in a study of blood T cell repertoires in COVID-19. Study information: Nucleic acid was either cDNA or gDNA, and it came from T cells, B-cell-depleted T cells, or PBMCs.

The germline V gene has CDR1 LGHNA and CDR2 YSLEER. The trim removed 1 base at V and 5 bases at J, leaving 5 bases unmatched. The CDR3 is 15 amino acids. Authors' data handling: Estimation of nucleated cell counts relied on the amplification of reference gene primers. Data came from immunoSEQ multiplex PCR; TCRdb stores just in-frame clones and leaves some out. The V and J calls and clone size are taken from that table; D and trimming were inferred from the DNA. The sample lists hundreds of thousands of clones; around 89% were seen once. This receptor was taken from a woman between 35 and 50 years old with COVID-19, enrolled during active disease. Sequenced: peripheral blood. This sequence joins TRBV4-3 and TRBJ1-5; 7 bases are a match to TRBD1. CDR3 nucleotide sequence: TGCGCCAGCAGCCAAGGGGACAGTTCTTATCAGCCCCAGCATTTT. Protein: CASSQGDSSYQPQHF.